Listed here is a single TCR beta chain. Its target is not known. This sample was included in a study of a mutant IDH1 vaccine in newly diagnosed glioma. As for the study in general: It was radiotherapy, temozolomide, or both that patients received previously, with most receiving both.

Data came from immunoSEQ multiplex PCR; TCRdb stores just in-frame clones and leaves some out. The table lists approximately 60,000 clones, approximately 87% of them singletons. Described time point: week 35, safety follow-up. What each vaccine dose contained was 300 ug of mutant IDH1 20-mer peptide, accompanied by topical imiquimod. Newly diagnosed WHO grade 3 or 4 IDH1-mutant, ATRX-lost astrocytomas were identified in the donors. Study observations and caveats: Any relationship between pseudoprogression and changes in top peripheral T cell clonotypes seemed absent.

The origin of this receptor is a man aged 35 to 55 with glioma. The sequencing used PBMCs, collected from a glioma patient whose treatment included an IDH1 peptide vaccine.

In DNA, the CDR3 is TGCGCCAGCCTAGCGGGAGAAAGGGATACGCAGTATTTT. Protein: CASLAGERDTQYF. V and J are TRBV5-1 and TRBJ2-3; 10 positions match TRBD2. The CDR3 contains 13 residues. V was pared by 7 bases and J by 6 bases, with 5 bases of the junction left unmatched. Germline V gives CDR1 SGHRS, CDR2 YFSETQ.